One and the same sample provided the 8 T cell receptor beta chains below, sequenced in a study of neurological immune-mediated disorders. Each CDR3 protein gets one entry after TCRdb re-called the 5' RACE reads with MiXCR. The sample holds about 20,000 distinct CDR3 sequences, around 14% seen once. Sequenced: PBMCs. The receptors were sampled from a female donor with HTLV-1-associated myelopathy (HAM/TSP).

In its sample, this clonotype is medium-sized. CDR3 loop: CASSLSLGPYEQYF. Written as DNA, the CDR3 is TGTGCCAGCAGTTTATCCTTGGGGCCCTACGAGCAGTACTTC. The chain uses TRBV27 and TRBJ2-7, with a tentative D call TRBD1 (5 bases). The CDR3 is 14 residues long. In germline, CDR1 is MNHEY, CDR2 SMNVEV (reference sequence). V was cut by 0 bases and J by 2 bases, with 8 bases left in between.

This clonotype appeared many times. This chain uses TRBV14 with TRBJ2-1, with TRBD2 matching over 10 bases. Germline values: CDR1 SGHDN, CDR2 FVKESK. CDR3 length equals 17 residues. The J segment lost 9 bases and the V segment lost 5 bases, leaving 16 bases of the junction unmatched. The CDR3 bases are TGTGCCAGCAGCTCCCGACTGGCTAGCGGGGGAAGGGGTGAGCAGTTCTTC. This codes for CASSSRLASGGRGEQFF.

In its sample, this clonotype was seen many times. The chain is built from TRBV5-5 and TRBJ2-7, with a weak D call TRBD1 (5 bases). The V and J ends lost 1 base and 3 bases respectively, with 8 bases between them. Germline V lookup: CDR1 SGHKS, CDR2 YYEKEE (reference sequence). CDR3 length: 13 residues. The CDR3 sequence is CASSLRQSYEQYF. The CDR3 DNA reads TGTGCCAGCAGCTTGAGACAGAGCTACGAGCAGTACTTC.

There are many counts of this clonotype. This chain uses TRBV5-1 with TRBJ2-3; either TRBD1 or TRBD2 may supply D (5 bases each). The CDR3 runs 14 residues. CDR1 is SGHRS, CDR2 YFSETQ, per germline. Trimming took 3 bases from V and 2 from J, leaving 10 bases between them. The DNA for the CDR3 is TGCGCCAGCAGCTCCGGGACCACCACAGATACGCAGTATTTT. This codes for CASSSGTTTDTQYF.

Ten or more counts support this clonotype. J is TRBJ2-1 and V is TRBV5-1; 9 nucleotides line up with TRBD2. The CDR3 spans 17 residues. V lost 4 bases, J lost 0 bases, and 8 bases stayed unmatched. Germline CDR1 reads SGHRS; CDR2 reads YFSETQ. CDR3 nucleotides: TGCGCCAGCAGCCTCAGCGGGGGGCCGAGCTCCTACAATGAGCAGTTCTTC. It is translated as CASSLSGGPSSYNEQFF. Full variable domain (remainder filled in from reference TRBV5-1 and TRBJ2-1): KAGVTQTPRYLIKTRGQQVTLSCSPISGHRSVSWYQQTPGQGLQFLFEYFSETQRNKGNFPGRFSGRQFSNSRSEMNVSTLELGDSALYLCASSLSGGPSSYNEQFFGPGTRLTVL.

By its share, this clonotype is medium-sized. V usage is TRBV29-1 and J usage is TRBJ1-1; the match to TRBD1 covers 7 bases. V shed 5 bases and J 5 bases; nucleotides not matched to a gene: 8. The V gene's germline CDR1 is SQVTM and CDR2 ANQGSEA. The CDR3 sequence is 13 residues long. Written as DNA, the CDR3 is TGCAGCGTTAAATACAGGGGTGATACTGAAGCTTTCTTT. It translates to CSVKYRGDTEAFF.

There are many counts of this clonotype. The chain joins TRBV6-6 to TRBJ2-3, with D unclear. The CDR3 runs to 14 residues. Looked up from germline, CDR1 is MNHNY and CDR2 is SVGAGI (reference sequence). Trimming took 5 bases from V and 3 from J, leaving 12 bases between them. The CDR3 nucleotides are TGTGCCAGCAGTCTCGGCCGGGCTACAGATACGCAGTATTTT. Protein: CASSLGRATDTQYF.

This clonotype was seen repeatedly, ten times or more. The chain is built from TRBV9 and TRBJ2-3; 8 nucleotides match TRBD2. V was pared by 3 bases and J by 1 base, with 10 bases of the junction left unmatched. The length of the CDR3 is 17 residues. The V gene's germline CDR1 is SGDLS and CDR2 YYNGEE. The CDR3 sequence is CASSASGGAGGTDTQYF. The CDR3 DNA sequence: TGTGCCAGCAGCGCCTCGGGGGGGGCTGGGGGCACAGATACGCAGTATTTT.